The clone carrying this T cell receptor (beta chain) showed up just a few times. Antigen unknown. The source of the sample is a study of cytomegalovirus exposure and HLA in healthy donors. PCR primers comprised 60 Vbeta and 13 Jbeta primers. This table comes from immunoSEQ multiplex PCR, and its TCRdb copy is limited to in-frame clones, with some not included. Here the sample spans approximately 180,000 clones, roughly 77% being singletons. Germline CDR1 is SGHVS and CDR2 is FNYEAQ. This CDR3 comprises 15 residues. The germline V and J ends were trimmed by 5 bases and 3 bases, with 16 bases remaining between them. Broader study findings: The study listed roughly 150 cytomegalovirus-associated TCR beta chains. Productive status was seen about 87% or about 30% of the time for most TCR beta V segments in an earlier analysis.

Healthy bone marrow donors made up the donors. This sequence originates from a woman aged 45 to 65 in good health and CMV-seronegative. The chain employs TRBV7-6 and TRBJ1-1; D is unclear. Sequencing was carried out using PBMCs. DNA for the CDR3: TGTGCCAGCAGCCCAACCGGTCGGGGTCACACTGAAGCTTTCTTT. This sequence encodes CASSPTGRGHTEAFF.